This T cell receptor beta chain derives from a study of cytomegalovirus exposure and HLA in healthy donors. Germline CDR1 reads SGHRS; CDR2 reads YFSETQ. This CDR3 has 16 amino acids. V was clipped by 0 bases and J by 1 base; unmatched bases: 1. Study-wide results and limits: Among CMV-associated TCR beta chains, most appeared HLA-restricted in a later analysis.

Comments on this clone: Antigen unknown.

PCR amplification relied on 60 Vbeta primers (plus 13 Jbeta primers). Sequencing was performed with immunoSEQ multiplex PCR; in TCRdb, only in-frame clones are kept and a portion is missing. The table shows about 35,000 clones, with approximately 80% occurring only once. This TCR derives from a male donor in good health and CMV-seronegative. V and J are TRBV5-1 and TRBJ2-2; 9 positions match TRBD1. The sequenced material came from PBMCs. DNA for the CDR3: TGCGCCAGCAGCTTGGAGGGACAGGGGAACACCGGGGAGCTGTTTTTT. This translates into CASSLEGQGNTGELFF.